This TCR beta chain came from a study of T cell repertoires in cytomegalovirus infection. Study context: Public TCR beta signatures provided an indication of both CMV infection and a matching HLA type. Study conclusions and caveats: Across the ex vivo response, the dominant clonotypes were HLA-C-restricted CMV-specific TCR beta clonotypes.

A note on this clonotype: What it recognizes is unknown.

TCRdb re-analysed the reads in MiXCR, keeping a single row per CDR3 protein. This table has 700,000 to 850,000 distinct CDR3 sequences, approximately 30% appearing once. This CDR3 has 16 residues. V gave up 1 base and J gave up 2 bases; unmatched junction bases: 7. The germline V gene has CDR1 SGHRS and CDR2 YFSETQ. The sequenced sample was cultured CD8+ T cells from PBMCs, obtained from culture after CMV antigen stimulation. The receptor comes from a human donor in good health (CMV status not recorded). Some clones in this sample may be carry-over from other donors' samples. The rearrangement uses TRBV5-1 and TRBJ1-1; TRBD1 matches at 8 bases. The CDR3 coding sequence is TGCGCCAGCAGCTTGAACGCAGGGGGCACAAACACTGAAGCTTTCTTT. This codes for CASSLNAGGTNTEAFF.